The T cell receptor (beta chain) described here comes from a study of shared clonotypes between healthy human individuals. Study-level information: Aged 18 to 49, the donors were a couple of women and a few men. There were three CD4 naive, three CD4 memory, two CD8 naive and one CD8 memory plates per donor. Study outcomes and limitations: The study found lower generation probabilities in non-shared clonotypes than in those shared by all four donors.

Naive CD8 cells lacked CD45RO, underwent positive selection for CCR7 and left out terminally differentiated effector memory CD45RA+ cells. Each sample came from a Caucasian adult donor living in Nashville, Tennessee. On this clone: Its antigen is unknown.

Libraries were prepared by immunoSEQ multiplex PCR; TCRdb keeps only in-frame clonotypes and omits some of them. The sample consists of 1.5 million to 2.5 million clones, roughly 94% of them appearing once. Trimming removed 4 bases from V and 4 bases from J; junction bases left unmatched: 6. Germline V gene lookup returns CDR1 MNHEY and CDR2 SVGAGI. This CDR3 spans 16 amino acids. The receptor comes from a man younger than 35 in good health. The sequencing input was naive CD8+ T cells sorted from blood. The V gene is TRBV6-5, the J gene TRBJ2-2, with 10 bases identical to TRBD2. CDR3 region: CASSFLAGEGTGELFF. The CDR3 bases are TGTGCCAGCAGTTTTCTAGCGGGAGAAGGCACCGGGGAGCTGTTTTTT.